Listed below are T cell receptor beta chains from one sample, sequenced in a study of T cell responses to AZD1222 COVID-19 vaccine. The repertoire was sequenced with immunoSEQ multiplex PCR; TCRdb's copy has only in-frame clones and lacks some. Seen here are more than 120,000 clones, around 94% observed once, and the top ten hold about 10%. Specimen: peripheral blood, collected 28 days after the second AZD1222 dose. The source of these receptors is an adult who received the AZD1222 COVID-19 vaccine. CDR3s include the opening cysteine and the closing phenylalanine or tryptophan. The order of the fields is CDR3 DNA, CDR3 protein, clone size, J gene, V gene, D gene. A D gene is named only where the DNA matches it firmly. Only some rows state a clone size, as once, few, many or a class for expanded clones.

TGTGCCAGCAGTTTATTTTTCGGGGGCGCGGACTATGGCTACACCTTC | CASSLFFGGADYGYTF | NA | TRBJ1-2 | TRBV27 | NA
TGTGCCACCAGCCCTCCTCGAAGGACAGTCGACTGGGCCAAAAACATTCAGTACTTC | CATSPPRRTVDWAKNIQYF | NA | TRBJ2-4 | TRBV24-1 | NA
TGTGCCAGCAGCTTTAGACGGGCTTCTGGGGCCAACGTCCTGACTTTC | CASSFRRASGANVLTF | once | TRBJ2-6 | TRBV11-2 | NA
TGCGCCAGCAGCTTGACCCCGGAAGGGGCCCACGAGCAGTACTTC | CASSLTPEGAHEQYF | NA | TRBJ2-7 | TRBV5-1 | NA
TGTGCCAGCAGCTCCCGGGACACTGAAGCTTTCTTT | CASSSRDTEAFF | NA | TRBJ1-1 | TRBV4-2 | NA
TGTGCCAGCAGTCGTCGGGGCCGGGGTAAGGGAAACACCATATATTTT | CASSRRGRGKGNTIYF | NA | TRBJ1-3 | TRBV2 | NA
TGTGCCACGAATATCGGCAATCAGCCCCAGCATTTT | CATNIGNQPQHF | NA | TRBJ1-5 | TRBV19 | NA
TGTGCCAGCAAAGGGCTGGGAAGGGATGAGCAGTTCTTC | CASKGLGRDEQFF | NA | TRBJ2-1 | TRBV6-5 | NA
TGTGCCAGTAGTGTCAAAGTCAGCGGGGAGCTGTTTTTT | CASSVKVSGELFF | NA | TRBJ2-2 | TRBV19 | NA
TGTGCCAGCTCAGTTGGTCTAAGCAATCAGCCCCAGCATTTT | CASSVGLSNQPQHF | NA | TRBJ1-5 | TRBV18 | NA
TGTGCCAGCAGTCCCGATCCCCCAGGGGGTGGCTACACCTTC | CASSPDPPGGGYTF | NA | TRBJ1-2 | TRBV6-4 | TRBD1
TGTGCCAGCAGCTCCTCGGGTAGCTCCTATAATTCACCCCTCCACTTT | CASSSSGSSYNSPLHF | NA | TRBJ1-6 | TRBV7-9 | NA
TGTGCCAGTAGTCGTGGACTCGAAGTAGGTGGCTACACCTTC | CASSRGLEVGGYTF | NA | TRBJ1-2 | TRBV19 | NA
TGCGCCAGCAGTGACCGGACAGGGTTGAATGAAAAACTGTTTTTT | CASSDRTGLNEKLFF | once | TRBJ1-4 | TRBV10-2 | TRBD1
TGTGCCAGCAGCTTAAGCCTCTACAATGAGCAGTTCTTC | CASSLSLYNEQFF | NA | TRBJ2-1 | TRBV7-2 | NA
TGTGCCAGCAGCCTCCAGCAAGGACAGAGCTATGGGTACACCTTC | CASSLQQGQSYGYTF | NA | TRBJ1-2 | TRBV11-2 | NA
TGTGCCAGCAGTTTGGGACAGGGGAACACTGAAGCTTTCTTT | CASSLGQGNTEAFF | once | TRBJ1-1 | TRBV28 | TRBD1
TGCGCCAGCAGCTTGATGGCCGCCCCCGGCGAAGCTTTCTTT | CASSLMAAPGEAFF | NA | TRBJ1-1 | TRBV5-1 | NA
TGCGCCAGCAGCCAAGATTATGGGACGGATGGTTCCTACGAGCAGTACTTC | CASSQDYGTDGSYEQYF | NA | TRBJ2-7 | TRBV4-1 | NA
TGTGCCAGCAGTGAAAGGGACCCTAGGGGTGAAAAACTGTTTTTT | CASSERDPRGEKLFF | NA | TRBJ1-4 | TRBV2 | NA
TGTGCCATCAGTGAGGGACTAGGTACAGATACGCAGTATTTT | CAISEGLGTDTQYF | NA | TRBJ2-3 | TRBV10-3 | TRBD2
TGTGCCAGCGCCCTAGCAGGGACAGGGTTTAATGAGCAGTTCTTC | CASALAGTGFNEQFF | NA | TRBJ2-1 | TRBV6-5 | TRBD1
TGCGCCAGCAGCCAAGTAGCAGGTTTTATGAACACTGAAGCTTTCTTT | CASSQVAGFMNTEAFF | once | TRBJ1-1 | TRBV4-1 | NA
TGTGCCAGCAGTAGACCGGGACAGGGAGTGCCGGTGCCAGCTTTCTTT | CASSRPGQGVPVPAFF | NA | TRBJ1-1 | TRBV28 | TRBD1
TGTGCCAGTAGTCCTCTAGCGGGGCTAAATGAGCAGTTCTTC | CASSPLAGLNEQFF | NA | TRBJ2-1 | TRBV19 | TRBD2
TGTGCCAGCAGCCCGCAGCGGGGGAACTCCTACAATGAGCAGTTCTTC | CASSPQRGNSYNEQFF | NA | TRBJ2-1 | TRBV7-2 | TRBD2